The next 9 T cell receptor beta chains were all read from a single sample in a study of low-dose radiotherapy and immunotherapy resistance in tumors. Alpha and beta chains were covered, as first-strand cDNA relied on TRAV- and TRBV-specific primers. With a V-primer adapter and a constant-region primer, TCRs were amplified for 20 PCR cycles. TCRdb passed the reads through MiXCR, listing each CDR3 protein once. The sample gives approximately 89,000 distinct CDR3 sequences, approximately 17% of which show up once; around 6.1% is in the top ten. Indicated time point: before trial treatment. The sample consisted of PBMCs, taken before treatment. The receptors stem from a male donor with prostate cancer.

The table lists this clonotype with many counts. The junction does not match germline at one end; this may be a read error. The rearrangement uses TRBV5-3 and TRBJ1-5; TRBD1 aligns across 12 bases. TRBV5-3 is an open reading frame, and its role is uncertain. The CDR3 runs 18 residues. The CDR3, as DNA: TGTGCCAGCAGCTGGGCCGGGACAGGGGGCCTTGACAATCAGCCCCAGCATTTT. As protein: CASSWAGTGGLDNQPQHF.

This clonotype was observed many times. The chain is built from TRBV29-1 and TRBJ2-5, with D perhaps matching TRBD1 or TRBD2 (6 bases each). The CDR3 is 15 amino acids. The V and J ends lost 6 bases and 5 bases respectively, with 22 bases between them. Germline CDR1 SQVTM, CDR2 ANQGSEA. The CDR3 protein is CSVPPLGGRGETQYF. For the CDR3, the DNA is TGCAGCGTACCACCGTTAGGGGGGCGAGGGGAGACCCAGTACTTC.

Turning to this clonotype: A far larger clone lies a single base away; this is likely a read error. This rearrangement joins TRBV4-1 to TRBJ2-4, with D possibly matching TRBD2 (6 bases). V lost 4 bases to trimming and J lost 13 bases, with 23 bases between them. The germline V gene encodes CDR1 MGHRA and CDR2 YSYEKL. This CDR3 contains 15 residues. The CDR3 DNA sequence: TGCGCCAGCAGCCGAGGCCTTCAGGGAGGCTACGGGCAGTACTTC. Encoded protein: CASSRGLQGGYGQYF.

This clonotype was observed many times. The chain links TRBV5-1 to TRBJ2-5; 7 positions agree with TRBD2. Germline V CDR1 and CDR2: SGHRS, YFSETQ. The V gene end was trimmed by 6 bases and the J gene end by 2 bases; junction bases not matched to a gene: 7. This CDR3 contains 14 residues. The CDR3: CASTRSSGQETQYF. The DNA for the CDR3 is TGCGCCAGCACGCGGTCTAGCGGACAAGAGACCCAGTACTTC.

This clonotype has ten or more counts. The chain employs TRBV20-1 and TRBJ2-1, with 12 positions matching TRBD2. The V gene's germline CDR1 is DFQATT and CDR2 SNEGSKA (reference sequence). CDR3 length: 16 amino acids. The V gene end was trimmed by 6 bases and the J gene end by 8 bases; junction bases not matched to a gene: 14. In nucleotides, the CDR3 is TGCAGTGCCGATACTAGCGGGGGGCCCCGGATGGATGAGCAGTTCTTC. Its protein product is CSADTSGGPRMDEQFF.

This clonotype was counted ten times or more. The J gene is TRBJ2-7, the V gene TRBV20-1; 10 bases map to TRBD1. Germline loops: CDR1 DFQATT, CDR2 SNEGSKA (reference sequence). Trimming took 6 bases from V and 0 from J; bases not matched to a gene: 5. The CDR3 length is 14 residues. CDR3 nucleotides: TGCAGTGCATGGGACAGGGGTCCCTCCTACGAGCAGTACTTC. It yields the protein CSAWDRGPSYEQYF.

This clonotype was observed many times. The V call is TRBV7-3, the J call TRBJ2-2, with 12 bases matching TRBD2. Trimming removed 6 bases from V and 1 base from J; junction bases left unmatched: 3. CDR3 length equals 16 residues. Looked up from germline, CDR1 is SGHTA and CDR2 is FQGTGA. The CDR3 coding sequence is TGTGCCAGCAGACAACTAGCGGGGGGGAACACCGGGGAGCTGTTTTTT. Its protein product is CASRQLAGGNTGELFF.

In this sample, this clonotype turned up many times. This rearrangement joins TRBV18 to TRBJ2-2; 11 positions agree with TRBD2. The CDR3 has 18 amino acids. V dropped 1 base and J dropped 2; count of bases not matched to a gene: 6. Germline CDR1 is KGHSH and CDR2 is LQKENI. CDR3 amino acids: CASSPRATSGGNTGELFF. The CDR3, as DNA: TGTGCCAGCTCACCACGGGCAACTAGCGGGGGCAACACCGGGGAGCTGTTTTTT.

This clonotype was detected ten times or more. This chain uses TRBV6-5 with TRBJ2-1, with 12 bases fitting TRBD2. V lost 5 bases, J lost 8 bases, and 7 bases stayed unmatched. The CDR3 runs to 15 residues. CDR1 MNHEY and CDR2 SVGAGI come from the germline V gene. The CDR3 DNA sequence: TGTGCCAGCAGTACGCTAGCGGGGGGGCTCTATGAGCAGTTCTTC. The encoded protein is CASSTLAGGLYEQFF.